This section outlines one TCR beta chain sequence together with its context. Germline CDR1 and CDR2: SGHAT and FQNNGV. The CDR3 covers 15 residues. The V gene end was trimmed by 5 bases and the J gene end by 3 bases; junction bases not matched to a gene: 6. These data belong to a study of cytomegalovirus exposure and HLA in healthy donors. Study-level background: Out of 170 million or so T cells, an earlier analysis found fewer than 140 million unique TCR beta sequences in total.

The PCR made use of 60 Vbeta and 13 Jbeta primers. Sequenced by immunoSEQ multiplex PCR; TCRdb stores in-frame clones only, minus some. The sample yields about 160,000 clones, almost 80% seen once. Specimen: PBMCs. The receptor was isolated from a woman in her fifties or sixties in good health and CMV-seronegative. This chain joins TRBV11-2 and TRBJ2-3; the match to TRBD1 covers 9 bases. The CDR3 loop is CASSPYGQGTDTQYF. For the CDR3, the DNA is TGTGCCAGCAGCCCCTACGGACAGGGGACAGATACGCAGTATTTT.